What follows is one T cell receptor (beta chain) and its context. This sample was included in a study of blood T cell repertoires in COVID-19. At the level of the study: Nucleic acid was either cDNA or gDNA, and it came from T cells, B-cell-depleted T cells, or PBMCs.

Participants came from some 23 US areas, aged about 18 to 90 years. Trimming left V 6 bases short and J 0 bases short, with 7 bases between. The CDR3 is 14 amino acids. Germline V CDR1 and CDR2: KGHDR, SFDVKD. Per the study methods: Amplification from reference gene primers served as the basis for estimated nucleated cell counts. Here immunoSEQ multiplex PCR was the method, and the copy in TCRdb shows in-frame clones only, minus some. The DNA gave D and trimming, while V, J and clone size come from that table. This table holds 280,000 or so clones, 80% to 90% found once. Sequenced sample: PBMCs or T cells enriched from blood (not recorded which). The TCR was taken from a man aged 25-45 years who had recovered from COVID-19. The chain uses TRBV24-1 and TRBJ1-4; the D is unclear. CDR3 region: CATSSPATNEKLFF. The DNA of the CDR3 is TGTGCCACCAGTTCCCCAGCAACTAATGAAAAACTGTTTTTT.